Below, 20 T cell receptor beta chains from the same sample are listed, as sequenced in a study of T cell changes during pregnancy in multiple sclerosis. Produced via immunoSEQ multiplex PCR; TCRdb's table is partial and in-frame only. Of about 84,000 clones in the sample, about 94% were seen once. The material was peripheral blood, obtained in the second trimester of pregnancy. The receptors were gathered from a female donor in good health, enrolled as a control in a pregnancy study.

V and J are TRBV7-6 and TRBJ2-7; 9 bases match TRBD2. This CDR3 contains 15 residues. CDR1 and CDR2 from the germline V gene are SGHVS and FNYEAQ. With 0 bases clipped from V and 2 bases from J, the junction kept 2 bases outside the gene matches. Here the CDR3 reads CASSLAAGGAYEQYF. The CDR3 nucleotides are TGTGCCAGCAGCTTAGCGGCGGGAGGGGCCTACGAGCAGTACTTC.

The chain carries TRBV15 and TRBJ1-5; D is uncertain. V shed 8 bases and J shed 2 bases, with 13 bases lying between them. This CDR3 comprises 14 residues. The germline gives CDR1 LNHNV, CDR2 YYDKDF (reference sequence). The CDR3 loop reads CATRPGMGNQPQHF. CDR3 coding DNA: TGTGCCACCCGTCCGGGGATGGGCAATCAGCCCCAGCATTTT.

The V call is TRBV27, the J call TRBJ2-7, with D uncertain. There are 13 residues in the CDR3. Germline V gene data show CDR1 as MNHEY and CDR2 as SMNVEV (reference sequence). V was trimmed by 3 bases and J by 1 base, leaving 7 bases between them. The CDR3 DNA follows: TGTGCCAGCAGTTTCGGTTATTCCTACGAGCAGTACTTC. This sequence encodes CASSFGYSYEQYF.

This sequence joins TRBV7-2 and TRBJ2-3, with TRBD2 matching 11 bases. Germline V lookup: CDR1 SGHTA, CDR2 FQGNSA. V shed 3 bases and J 3 bases; nucleotides not matched to a gene: 8. The CDR3 contains 17 residues. The CDR3 sequence: CASSFRASGRKTDTQYF. The CDR3 bases are TGTGCCAGCAGCTTCCGGGCTAGCGGGAGGAAAACAGATACGCAGTATTTT.

This clone was counted once. The chain recombines TRBV2 with TRBJ2-1; a possible D gene is TRBD2 (5 bases). With 4 bases removed from V and 0 bases from J, the gap between germline ends came to 10 bases. The CDR3 is 15 amino acids. CDR1 is SNHLY and CDR2 is FYNNEI in the germline V gene. DNA for the CDR3: TGTGCCAGCAGTGTTTTTACTAGCTCCTACAATGAGCAGTTCTTC. It encodes CASSVFTSSYNEQFF.

This sequence joins TRBV11-2 and TRBJ2-4; D is possibly TRBD1 (5 bases). In germline, CDR1 is SGHAT, CDR2 FQNNGV. This CDR3 region has 15 residues. Trimming stripped 0 bases from V and 15 bases from J, with 21 bases between. CDR3: CASSLDRGKGFPMYF. As DNA, the CDR3 is TGTGCCAGCAGCTTAGATAGGGGCAAGGGCTTCCCTATGTACTTC.

J is TRBJ2-7 and V is TRBV6-9; D perhaps matches TRBD1 (6 bases). The CDR3 runs to 13 residues. Germline CDR1 is MNHGY and CDR2 is SVAAGI. V was pared by 7 bases and J by 0 bases, with 10 bases between. CDR3 residues: CASILQGSYEQYF. CDR3 DNA sequence: TGTGCCAGCATCCTACAGGGCTCCTACGAGCAGTACTTC.

The chain employs TRBV28 and TRBJ2-5, with D possibly being TRBD1 (5 bases). The V end lost 6 bases, the J end lost 1 base, and 9 bases lay between the germline ends. Germline assignment: CDR1 MDHEN and CDR2 SYDVKM. This CDR3 contains 13 residues. In DNA, the CDR3 is TGTGCCAGCAGGAGGACAATCCAAGAGACCCAGTACTTC. It encodes CASRRTIQETQYF.

J is TRBJ1-5 and V is TRBV25-1; weak D call: TRBD1 (5 bases). The V gene's germline CDR1 is MGHDK and CDR2 SYGVNS. Between the trimmed V and J ends, which lost 4 bases and 3 bases, there was a span of 13 bases. The CDR3 has 15 residues. The chain's CDR3 is CASSGGGISNQPQHF. CDR3 nucleotides: TGTGCCAGCAGTGGGGGGGGGATCTCCAATCAGCCCCAGCATTTT.

In regard to this clone: In the same sample, other DNA sequences code for this CDR3. The CDR3, as DNA: TGTGCCAGCAGTTTAACGGGGAGCAATCAGCCCCAGCATTTT. This sequence encodes CASSLTGSNQPQHF. The chain joins TRBV27 to TRBJ1-5; D ambiguous. Trimming took 2 bases from V and 1 from J, leaving 6 bases between them. The CDR3 runs 14 residues. Germline V gene sequence: CDR1 MNHEY, CDR2 SMNVEV (reference sequence).

This chain links TRBV27 with TRBJ2-1; 8 bases are shared with TRBD1. V lost 6 bases to trimming and J lost 5 bases; unmatched junction nucleotides: 12. The V gene's germline CDR1 is MNHEY and CDR2 SMNVEV (reference sequence). The CDR3 loop spans 16 amino acids. CDR3 nucleotide sequence: TGTGCCAGCAGGAGCCAGGGGGCGAGAACTGACAATGAGCAGTTCTTC. This gives the protein CASRSQGARTDNEQFF.

The V call is TRBV6-1, the J call TRBJ1-4, with 7 bases identical to TRBD1. V trimming: 1 base; J trimming: 4 bases; junction bases outside the gene matches: 9. This CDR3 has 17 residues. Germline-derived CDR1 and CDR2 are MNHNS and SASEGT. The CDR3 is CASSEGVLRGYNEKLFF. CDR3 DNA: TGTGCCAGCAGTGAAGGGGTACTCAGGGGGTATAATGAAAAACTGTTTTTT.

The V gene is TRBV27, the J gene TRBJ1-2, with 9 bases fitting TRBD1. The germline V gene has CDR1 MNHEY and CDR2 SMNVEV (reference sequence). Unmatched junction bases numbered 10, after V lost 7 bases and J lost 7 bases. This CDR3 spans 14 amino acids. CDR3 protein: CASTPGQGIGGYTF. In DNA, the CDR3 is TGTGCCAGCACCCCGGGACAGGGCATCGGTGGCTACACCTTC.

The rearrangement links TRBV6-4 to TRBJ2-7; D uncertain. Germline V gene lookup returns CDR1 MRHNA and CDR2 SNTAGT. This CDR3 comprises 11 residues. Trimming took 5 bases from V and 11 from J, leaving 13 bases between them. CDR3 in amino acids: CASSTPRGEYF. The DNA of the CDR3 is TGTGCCAGCAGTACTCCTAGAGGTGAGTACTTC.

The V gene is TRBV27, the J gene TRBJ1-1; unclear D gene. This CDR3 region has 13 residues. Trimming cost V 0 bases and J 2 bases, with 4 bases left between them. Germline V gives CDR1 MNHEY, CDR2 SMNVEV (reference sequence). Here the CDR3 reads CASSLSANTEAFF. The CDR3 bases are TGTGCCAGCAGTTTATCAGCAAACACTGAAGCTTTCTTT.

The V gene is TRBV15, the J gene TRBJ1-2; D gene unclear. Trimming shortened V by 3 bases and J by 3 bases, and 8 bases separated the two germline ends. This CDR3 region has 13 residues. CDR1 is LNHNV and CDR2 is YYDKDF in the germline V gene (reference sequence). CDR3 protein: CATSSTADYGYTF. CDR3 nucleotides: TGTGCCACCAGCAGTACAGCTGACTATGGCTACACCTTC.

The chain joins TRBV5-4 to TRBJ2-5, with 8 bases matching TRBD1. Germline CDR1 reads SGHNT; CDR2 reads YYREEE (reference sequence). After removal of 3 bases from V and 1 base from J, the junction contained 5 bases not matched to a gene. The CDR3 spans 15 residues. The CDR3 reads CASSSGQGRQETQYF. For the CDR3, the DNA is TGTGCCAGCAGCTCCGGACAGGGACGCCAAGAGACCCAGTACTTC.

The chain uses TRBV7-2 and TRBJ2-7; 8 nucleotides match TRBD1. Trimming cost V 5 bases and J 2 bases; bases outside gene matches: 8. Germline CDR1 reads SGHTA; CDR2 reads FQGNSA. The length of the CDR3 is 15 residues. CDR3 in amino acids: CASSTAGQGTYEQYF. CDR3 sequence (DNA): TGTGCCAGCAGCACCGCTGGACAGGGAACCTACGAGCAGTACTTC. Complete variable domain (other parts from reference TRBV7-2 and TRBJ2-7): GAGVSQSPSNKVTEKGKDVELRCDPISGHTALYWYRQSLGQGLEFLIYFQGNSAPDKSGLPSDRFSAERTGGSVSTLTIQRTQQEDSAVYLCASSTAGQGTYEQYFGPGTRLTVT.

V and J are TRBV7-9 and TRBJ2-5; D might be TRBD2 (5 bases). Germline values: CDR1 SEHNR, CDR2 FQNEAQ (reference sequence). Trimming took 0 bases from V and 4 from J, leaving 12 bases between them. The CDR3 is made up of 15 amino acids. CDR3 nucleotide sequence: TGTGCCAGCAGCTTAGCAGGGAGCCCGGGAGAGACCCAGTACTTC. Protein sequence: CASSLAGSPGETQYF. Filled out from reference TRBV7-9 and TRBJ2-5, the complete variable domain reads DTGVSQNPRHKITKRGQNVTFRCDPISEHNRLYWYRQTLGQGPEFLTYFQNEAQLEKSRLLSDRFSAERPKGSFSTLEIQRTEQGDSAMYLCASSLAGSPGETQYFGPGTRLLVL.

For the CDR3, the DNA is TGTGCCACCGGACAGGTGACCTCCTACGAGCAGTACTTC. Protein sequence: CATGQVTSYEQYF. This sequence joins TRBV10-3 and TRBJ2-7; 7 bases match TRBD1. Trimming cost V 10 bases and J 0 bases; bases outside gene matches: 6. The CDR3 sequence is 13 residues long. Germline-derived CDR1 and CDR2 are ENHRY and SYGVKD.